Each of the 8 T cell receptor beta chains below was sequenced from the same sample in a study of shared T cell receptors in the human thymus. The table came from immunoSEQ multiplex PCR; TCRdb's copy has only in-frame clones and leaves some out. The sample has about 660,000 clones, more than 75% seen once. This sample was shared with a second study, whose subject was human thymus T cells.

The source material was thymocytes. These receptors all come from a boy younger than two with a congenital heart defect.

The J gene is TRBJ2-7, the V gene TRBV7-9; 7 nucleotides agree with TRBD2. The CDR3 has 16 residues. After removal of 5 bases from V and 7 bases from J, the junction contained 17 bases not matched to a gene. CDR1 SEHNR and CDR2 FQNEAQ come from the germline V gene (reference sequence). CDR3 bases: TGTGCCAGCAGCCCTAAGACTAGCCTTCCCGAGGGGGAGCAGTACTTC. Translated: CASSPKTSLPEGEQYF.

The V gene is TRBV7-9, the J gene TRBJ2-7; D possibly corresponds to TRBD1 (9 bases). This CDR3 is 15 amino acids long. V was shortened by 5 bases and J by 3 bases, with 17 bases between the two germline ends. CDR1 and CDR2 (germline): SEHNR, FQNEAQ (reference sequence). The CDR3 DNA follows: TGTGCCAGCAGCCCAGCGGGGGACAGGGACTACGAGCAGTACTTC. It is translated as CASSPAGDRDYEQYF.

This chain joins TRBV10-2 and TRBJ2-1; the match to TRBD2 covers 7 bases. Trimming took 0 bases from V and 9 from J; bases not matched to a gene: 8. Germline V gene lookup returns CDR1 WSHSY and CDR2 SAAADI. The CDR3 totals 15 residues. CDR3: CASSESPSGEGEQFF. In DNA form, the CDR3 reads TGCGCCAGCAGTGAGTCACCGAGCGGGGAGGGTGAGCAGTTCTTC.

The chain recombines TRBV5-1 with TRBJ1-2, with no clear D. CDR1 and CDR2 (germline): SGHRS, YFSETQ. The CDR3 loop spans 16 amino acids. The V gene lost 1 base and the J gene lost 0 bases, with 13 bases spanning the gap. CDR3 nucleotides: TGCGCCAGCAGCTTGTATTCCAGAGGAGCTAACTATGGCTACACCTTC. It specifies CASSLYSRGANYGYTF.

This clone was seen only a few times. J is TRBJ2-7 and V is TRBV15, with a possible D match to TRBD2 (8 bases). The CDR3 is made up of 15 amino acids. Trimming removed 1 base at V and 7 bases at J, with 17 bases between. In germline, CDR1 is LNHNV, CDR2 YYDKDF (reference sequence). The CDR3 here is CATSRGREGAREQYF. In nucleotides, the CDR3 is TGTGCCACCAGCAGAGGACGGGAGGGGGCGCGGGAGCAGTACTTC.

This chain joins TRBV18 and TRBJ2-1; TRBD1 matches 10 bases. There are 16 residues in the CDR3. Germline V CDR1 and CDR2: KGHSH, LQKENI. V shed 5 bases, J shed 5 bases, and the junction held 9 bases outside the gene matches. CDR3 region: CASSAGDRGHHNEQFF. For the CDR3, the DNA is TGTGCCAGCTCAGCGGGGGACAGGGGACATCACAATGAGCAGTTCTTC.

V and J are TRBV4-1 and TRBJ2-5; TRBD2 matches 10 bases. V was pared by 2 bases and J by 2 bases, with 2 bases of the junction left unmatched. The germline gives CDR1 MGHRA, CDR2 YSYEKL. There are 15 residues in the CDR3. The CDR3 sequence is CASSQLAGVQETQYF. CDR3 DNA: TGCGCCAGCAGCCAACTAGCGGGAGTACAAGAGACCCAGTACTTC.

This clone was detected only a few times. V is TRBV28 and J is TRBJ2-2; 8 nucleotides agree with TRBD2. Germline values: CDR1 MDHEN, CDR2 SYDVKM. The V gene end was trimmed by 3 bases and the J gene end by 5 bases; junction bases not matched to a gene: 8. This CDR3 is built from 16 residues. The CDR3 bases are TGTGCCAGCAGTTTTAGCGGGACTCCAGATACCGGGGAGCTGTTTTTT. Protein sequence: CASSFSGTPDTGELFF. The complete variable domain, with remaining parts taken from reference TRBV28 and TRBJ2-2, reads DVKVTQSSRYLVKRTGEKVFLECVQDMDHENMFWYRQDPGLGLRLIYFSYDVKMKEKGDIPEGYSVSREKKERFSLILESASTNQTSMYLCASSFSGTPDTGELFFGEGSRLTVL.